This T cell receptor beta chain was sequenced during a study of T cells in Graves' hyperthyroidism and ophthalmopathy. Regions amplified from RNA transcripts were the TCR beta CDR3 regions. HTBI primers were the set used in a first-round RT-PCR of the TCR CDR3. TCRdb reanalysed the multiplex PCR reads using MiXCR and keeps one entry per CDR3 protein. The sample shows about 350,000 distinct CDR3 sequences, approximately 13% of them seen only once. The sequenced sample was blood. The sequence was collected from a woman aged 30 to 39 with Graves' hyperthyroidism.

CDR3 sequence (DNA): TGCAGCGTTGAAGATGGGGAATGGGGGCCGAGTTATGGCTACACCTTC. Protein: CSVEDGEWGPSYGYTF. The rearrangement joins TRBV29-1 to TRBJ1-2; the D gene is possibly TRBD1 (6 bases). V lost 0 bases, J lost 5 bases, and 19 bases lay in between. The CDR3 is made up of 16 amino acids. Looked up from germline, CDR1 is SQVTM and CDR2 is ANQGSEA. Combining the CDR3 with reference TRBV29-1 and TRBJ1-2 gives the whole variable domain SAVISQKPSRDICQRGTSLTIQCQVDSQVTMMFWYRQQPGQSLTLIATANQGSEATYESGFVIDKFPISRPNLTFSTLTVSNMSPEDSSIYLCSVEDGEWGPSYGYTFGSGTRLTVV.